This T cell receptor beta chain was identified in a study of shared clonotypes between healthy human individuals. As for the study in general: The cohort comprised a couple of women and a few men. Their ages spanned 18 to 49 years.

Naive CD4+ cells were CD45RA-selected; the remaining cells were memory. Source study methods: Junction-only sequences without quality scores came from ImmunoSEQ, so filtering differed. The method was immunoSEQ multiplex PCR; TCRdb's version includes in-frame clones alone and lacks a portion of them. The DNA was the basis for D and trimming; V, J and clone size are from that table. The sample carries some 2,000,000 clones, about 94% recorded once. V was shortened by 5 bases and J by 4 bases, with 18 bases between the two germline ends. CDR3 length: 16 amino acids. Germline assignment: CDR1 SGHTA and CDR2 FQGNSA.

Input material: naive CD4+ T cells sorted from blood. Subset described: CD45RA+ positively selected. This TCR derives from a man aged 18 to 35 in good health. The rearrangement links TRBV7-2 to TRBJ2-1; D unresolved. CDR3 DNA: TGTGCCAGCAGCCAGGTGCGTGGGTCCTGGTACAATGAGCAGTTCTTC. Its translation is CASSQVRGSWYNEQFF.